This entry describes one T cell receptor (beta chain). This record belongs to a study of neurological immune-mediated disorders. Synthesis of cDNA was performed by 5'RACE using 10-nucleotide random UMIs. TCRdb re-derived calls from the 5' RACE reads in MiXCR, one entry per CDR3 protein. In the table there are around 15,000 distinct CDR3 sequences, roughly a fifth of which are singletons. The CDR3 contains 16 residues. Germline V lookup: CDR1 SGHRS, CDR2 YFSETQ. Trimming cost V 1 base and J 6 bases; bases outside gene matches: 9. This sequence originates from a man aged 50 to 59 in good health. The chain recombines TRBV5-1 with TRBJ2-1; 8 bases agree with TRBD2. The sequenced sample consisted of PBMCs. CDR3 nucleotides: TGCGCCAGCAGCTTGTTTGTGAGCGGGAGAGTCAATGAGCAGTTCTTC. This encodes CASSLFVSGRVNEQFF.